This is a list of T cell receptor beta chains from one sample in a study of early T cells in non-severe SARS-CoV-2 infection. TCRdb reprocessed the 5' RACE reads via MiXCR and lists one record per CDR3 protein. Here the sample spans 45,000 or so distinct CDR3 sequences, around 6% being singletons. Sequencing input: whole blood. The receptors stem from an adult who was a healthcare worker with PCR-confirmed SARS-CoV-2 infection or an uninfected control (not recorded which). The CDR3 runs from the conserved cysteine through the conserved F or W. A D gene is named only where the DNA matches it firmly. Size tells how often a clone was seen (once, few, many) or the class of an expanded clone, and some rows leave it out.

j_call v_call clone_size d_call cdr3_aa cdr3_nt
TRBJ2-7 TRBV20-1 few NA CSATAGPYEQYF TGCAGTGCTACCGCAGGCCCCTACGAGCAGTACTTC
TRBJ2-7 TRBV7-2 many NA CASSLGGTAYEQYF TGTGCCAGCAGTTTGGGCGGGACCGCGTACGAGCAGTACTTC
TRBJ2-3 TRBV4-2 many NA CASSQPSTDTQYF TGTGCCAGCAGCCAGCCTAGCACAGATACGCAGTATTTT
TRBJ2-1 TRBV29-1 NA NA CSVHGARRSYNEQFF TGCAGCGTGCATGGAGCTCGTCGGTCCTACAATGAGCAGTTCTTC
TRBJ2-5 TRBV6-6 many NA CASRGERGAQETQYF TGTGCCAGCCGTGGGGAAAGGGGTGCTCAAGAGACCCAGTACTTC
TRBJ1-1 TRBV7-3 many NA CASSLQENTEAFF TGTGCCAGCAGCCTACAGGAGAACACTGAAGCTTTCTTT
TRBJ2-1 TRBV15 many NA CATSGGAIYNEQFF TGTGCCACCAGCGGGGGTGCTATCTACAATGAGCAGTTCTTC
TRBJ2-1 TRBV7-9 NA NA CASGGALSEQFF TGTGCCAGCGGGGGGGCCTTAAGTGAGCAGTTCTTC
TRBJ1-4 TRBV28 NA TRBD1 CASRPGGTNEKLFF TGTGCCAGCAGACCAGGGGGCACTAATGAAAAACTGTTTTTT
TRBJ1-1 TRBV27 many NA CASRVAANTEAFF TGTGCCAGCAGGGTGGCAGCGAACACTGAAGCTTTCTTT
TRBJ1-6 TRBV28 many NA CASSLPGSSYNSPLHF TGTGCCAGCAGCCTACCAGGGAGCTCCTATAATTCACCCCTCCACTTT
TRBJ1-5 TRBV9 many NA CASSVGGGLTCNQPQHF TGTGCCAGCAGCGTAGGAGGGGGACTGACCTGCAATCAGCCCCAGCATTTT
TRBJ2-3 TRBV5-5 few NA CASSAGPADTQYF TGTGCCAGCAGCGCAGGACCCGCAGATACGCAGTATTTT
TRBJ2-3 TRBV10-1 NA NA CASSELTWGDTQYF TGCGCCAGCAGTGAGTTAACTTGGGGGGATACGCAGTATTTT
TRBJ1-1 TRBV6-5 many NA CASSYSERAGEAFF TGTGCCAGCAGTTACTCCGAGCGGGCGGGTGAAGCTTTCTTT
TRBJ1-5 TRBV5-5 many TRBD1 CASSTGTVGNQPQHF TGTGCCAGCAGCACCGGGACAGTGGGCAATCAGCCCCAGCATTTT
TRBJ1-5 TRBV6-2/TRBV6-3 many NA CASVGSPGHNSNQPQHF TGTGCCAGTGTCGGCTCCCCGGGACACAATAGCAATCAGCCCCAGCATTTT
TRBJ2-4 TRBV6-1 many NA CASRRGQAKNIQYF TGTGCCAGCAGGAGGGGCCAAGCCAAAAACATTCAGTACTTC
TRBJ2-5 TRBV5-4 NA NA CASSIQGLTSQETQYF TGTGCCAGCAGCATCCAGGGGTTGACTTCGCAAGAGACCCAGTACTTC
TRBJ2-3 TRBV27 few NA CASSFMADFRTGRATDTQYF TGTGCCAGCAGTTTTATGGCTGACTTTAGGACAGGGAGGGCCACAGATACGCAGTATTTT
TRBJ2-5 TRBV4-1 few NA CASSQEGAGAKTQYF TGCGCCAGCAGCCAAGAAGGCGCAGGGGCAAAGACCCAGTACTTC
TRBJ2-2 TRBV7-9 many NA CASGRYQNTGELFF TGTGCCAGTGGACGGTATCAGAACACCGGGGAGCTGTTTTTT
TRBJ2-1 TRBV7-2 medium-sized TRBD2 CASSLGTSGGYNEQFF TGTGCCAGCAGCTTAGGTACTAGCGGGGGATACAATGAGCAGTTCTTC
TRBJ2-1 TRBV7-9 many NA CASSLDSGQFF TGTGCCAGCAGCTTAGATTCTGGGCAGTTCTTC
TRBJ1-6 TRBV12-3/TRBV12-4 many NA CASSQSGVLSPLHF TGTGCCAGCAGTCAGTCGGGGGTCTTGTCACCCCTCCACTTT
TRBJ2-5 TRBV10-2 NA TRBD2 CASSDLAGGQTQYF TGCGCCAGCAGTGATCTAGCGGGGGGGCAGACCCAGTACTTC
TRBJ1-3 TRBV12-3/TRBV12-4 few NA CASRIAGNTIYF TGTGCCAGCAGGATCGCTGGAAACACCATATATTTT
TRBJ1-4 TRBV16 NA TRBD1 CASSLGTGEKLFF TGTGCCAGCAGCCTAGGGACAGGCGAGAAACTGTTTTTT
TRBJ2-3 TRBV7-9 NA NA CASSLFVASGTDTQYF TGTGCCAGCAGCTTATTTGTAGCTAGCGGCACAGATACGCAGTATTTT
TRBJ2-3 TRBV5-1 many TRBD2 CASSPGTSGGPIEDTQYF TGCGCCAGCAGCCCAGGGACTAGCGGGGGCCCAATTGAAGATACGCAGTATTTT
TRBJ1-4 TRBV12-3/TRBV12-4 NA NA CASSSGNPTNEKLFF TGTGCCAGCAGTTCCGGGAACCCAACTAATGAAAAACTGTTTTTT
TRBJ1-2 TRBV12-3/TRBV12-4 many NA CASSFGSNSPYGYTF TGTGCCAGCAGTTTTGGTAGTAACAGTCCCTATGGCTACACCTTC
TRBJ2-1 TRBV18 NA NA CASSPLVGTDGNNEQFF TGTGCCAGCTCACCACTTGTTGGGACTGACGGTAACAATGAGCAGTTCTTC
TRBJ1-6 TRBV11-2 NA NA CASSLEVSGLPLHF TGTGCCAGCAGCTTAGAGGTTTCGGGGCTGCCCCTCCACTTT
TRBJ2-7 TRBV6-6 many NA CASSYSKGAWASQYF TGTGCCAGCAGTTACTCGAAGGGTGCGTGGGCGTCGCAGTACTTC
TRBJ2-2 TRBV11-2 many NA CASSSQGSGELFF TGTGCCAGCAGCTCGCAGGGCAGCGGGGAGCTGTTTTTT
TRBJ1-1 TRBV10-2 few NA CASSAIQVNTEAFF TGCGCCAGCAGTGCAATACAGGTGAACACTGAAGCTTTCTTT
TRBJ1-5 TRBV2 many NA CASSGTLMEPQHF TGTGCCAGCAGTGGAACCCTAATGGAGCCCCAGCATTTT
TRBJ2-7 TRBV6-6 many NA CASRDQGVEQYF TGTGCCAGCAGAGACCAGGGAGTCGAGCAGTACTTC
TRBJ1-2 TRBV20-1 many NA CSAGDASAGYGYTF TGCAGTGCTGGGGACGCCTCGGCGGGCTATGGCTACACCTTC
TRBJ1-2 TRBV20-1 many NA CSCPELYGYTF TGCAGCTGTCCAGAGCTCTATGGCTACACCTTC
TRBJ1-2 TRBV7-2 many TRBD1 CASSLGATGFDGYTF TGTGCCAGCAGCTTAGGCGCGACAGGGTTCGATGGCTACACCTTC
TRBJ1-1 TRBV7-9 NA NA CASSLVSGQAEAFF TGTGCCAGCAGCTTAGTCTCAGGGCAGGCTGAAGCTTTCTTT
TRBJ2-1 TRBV7-2 many NA CASSLNSGPPGNEQFF TGTGCCAGCAGCCTTAACTCCGGGCCTCCGGGGAATGAGCAGTTCTTC
TRBJ1-4 TRBV2 many NA CASRTPGLKGEKLFF TGTGCCAGCAGGACCCCGGGCCTGAAAGGTGAAAAACTGTTTTTT
TRBJ2-7 TRBV10-2 many TRBD1 CASSDRNRGIYEQYF TGCGCCAGCAGTGATAGGAACAGGGGGATCTACGAGCAGTACTTC
TRBJ1-1 TRBV27 many NA CASSIITGAAEAFF TGTGCCAGCAGTATAATAACAGGTGCAGCTGAAGCTTTCTTT
TRBJ2-5 TRBV29-1 NA NA CSAAEGTQYF TGCAGCGCAGCAGAGGGGACCCAGTACTTC
TRBJ2-1 TRBV4-3 many TRBD2 CASSQDWASGGNEQFF TGCGCCAGCAGCCAAGATTGGGCTAGCGGGGGCAATGAGCAGTTCTTC
TRBJ1-6 TRBV7-9 many NA CASSRGENSPLHF TGTGCCAGCAGCCGAGGGGAGAATTCACCCCTCCACTTT
TRBJ2-7 TRBV6-2/TRBV6-3 NA NA CASSYRGGPDEQYF TGTGCCAGCAGTTACCGGGGCGGGCCGGACGAGCAGTACTTC
TRBJ1-3 TRBV29-1 many NA CSAEQGSSGNTIYF TGCAGCGCTGAGCAGGGGTCCTCTGGAAACACCATATATTTT
TRBJ2-2 TRBV6-6 NA TRBD1 CASSSDRGRMGGELFF TGTGCCAGCAGTTCAGACAGGGGCCGCATGGGCGGGGAGCTGTTTTTT